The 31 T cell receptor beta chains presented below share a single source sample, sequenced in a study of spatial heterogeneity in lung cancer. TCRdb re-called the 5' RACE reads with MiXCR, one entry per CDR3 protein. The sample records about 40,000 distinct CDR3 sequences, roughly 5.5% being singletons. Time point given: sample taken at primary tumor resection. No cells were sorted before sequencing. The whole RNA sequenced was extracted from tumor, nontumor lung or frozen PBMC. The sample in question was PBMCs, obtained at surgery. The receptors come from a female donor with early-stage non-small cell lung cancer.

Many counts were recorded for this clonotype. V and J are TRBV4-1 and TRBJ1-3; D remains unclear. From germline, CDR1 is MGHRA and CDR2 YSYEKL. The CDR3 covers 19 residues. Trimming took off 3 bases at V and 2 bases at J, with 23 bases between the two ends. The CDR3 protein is CASSHRLSDELKAGNTIYF. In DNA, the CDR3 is TGCGCCAGCAGCCACCGGCTGTCGGACGAATTAAAGGCTGGAAACACCATATATTTT.

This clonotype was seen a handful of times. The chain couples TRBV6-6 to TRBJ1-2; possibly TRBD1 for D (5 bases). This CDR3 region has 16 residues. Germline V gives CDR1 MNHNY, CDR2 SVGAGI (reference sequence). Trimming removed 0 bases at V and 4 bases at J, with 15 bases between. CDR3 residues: CASSYSHRIRFYGYTF. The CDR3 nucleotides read TGTGCCAGCAGTTACTCGCACAGGATAAGATTCTATGGCTACACCTTC.

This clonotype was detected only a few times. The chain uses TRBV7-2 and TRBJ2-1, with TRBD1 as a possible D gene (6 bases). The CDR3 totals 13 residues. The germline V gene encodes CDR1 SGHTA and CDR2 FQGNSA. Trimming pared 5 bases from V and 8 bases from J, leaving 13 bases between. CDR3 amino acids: CASSPPQGHEQFF. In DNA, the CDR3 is TGTGCCAGCAGCCCCCCTCAGGGGCATGAGCAGTTCTTC.

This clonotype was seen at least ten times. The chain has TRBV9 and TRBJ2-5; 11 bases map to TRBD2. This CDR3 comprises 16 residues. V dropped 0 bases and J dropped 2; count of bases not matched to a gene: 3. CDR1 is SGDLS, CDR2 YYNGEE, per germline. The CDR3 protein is CASSVGIAGGQETQYF. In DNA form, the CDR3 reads TGTGCCAGCAGCGTAGGGATAGCGGGGGGGCAAGAGACCCAGTACTTC.

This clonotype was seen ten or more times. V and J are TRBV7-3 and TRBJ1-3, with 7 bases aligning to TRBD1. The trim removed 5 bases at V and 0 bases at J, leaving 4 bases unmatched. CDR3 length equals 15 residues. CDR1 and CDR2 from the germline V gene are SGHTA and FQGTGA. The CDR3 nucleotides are TGTGCCAGCAGCCGATCAGGGGGCTCTGGAAACACCATATATTTT. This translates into CASSRSGGSGNTIYF.

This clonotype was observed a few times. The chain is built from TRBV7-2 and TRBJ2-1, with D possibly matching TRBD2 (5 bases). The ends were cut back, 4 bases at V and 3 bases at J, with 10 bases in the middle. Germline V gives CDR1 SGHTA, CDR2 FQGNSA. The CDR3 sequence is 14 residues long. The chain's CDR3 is CASSSSSIYNEQFF. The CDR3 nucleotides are TGTGCCAGCAGCTCTTCTAGCATCTACAATGAGCAGTTCTTC.

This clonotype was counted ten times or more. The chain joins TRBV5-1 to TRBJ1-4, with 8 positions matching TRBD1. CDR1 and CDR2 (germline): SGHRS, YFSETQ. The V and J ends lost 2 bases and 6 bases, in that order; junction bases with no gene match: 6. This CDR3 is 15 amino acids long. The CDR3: CASSFSGGRDEKLFF. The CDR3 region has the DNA TGCGCCAGCAGCTTTTCAGGGGGCCGAGATGAAAAACTGTTTTTT.

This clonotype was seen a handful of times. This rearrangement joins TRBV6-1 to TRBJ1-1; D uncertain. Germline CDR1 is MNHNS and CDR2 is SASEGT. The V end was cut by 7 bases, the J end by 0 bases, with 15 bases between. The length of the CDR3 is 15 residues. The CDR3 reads CASILEDGLNTEAFF. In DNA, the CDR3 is TGTGCCAGCATCTTAGAAGACGGACTGAACACTGAAGCTTTCTTT.

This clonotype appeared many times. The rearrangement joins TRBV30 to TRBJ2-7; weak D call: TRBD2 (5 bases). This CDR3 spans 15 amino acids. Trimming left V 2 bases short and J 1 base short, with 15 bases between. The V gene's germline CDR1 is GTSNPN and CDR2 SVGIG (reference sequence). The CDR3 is CAWSLSAGRSYEQYF. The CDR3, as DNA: TGTGCCTGGAGTCTGTCGGCGGGCCGTTCCTACGAGCAGTACTTC. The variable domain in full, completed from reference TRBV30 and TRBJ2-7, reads SQTIHQWPATLVQPVGSPLSLECTVEGTSNPNLYWYRQAAGRGLQLLFYSVGIGQISSEVPQNLSASRPQDRQFILSSKKLLLSDSGFYLCAWSLSAGRSYEQYFGPGTRLTVT.

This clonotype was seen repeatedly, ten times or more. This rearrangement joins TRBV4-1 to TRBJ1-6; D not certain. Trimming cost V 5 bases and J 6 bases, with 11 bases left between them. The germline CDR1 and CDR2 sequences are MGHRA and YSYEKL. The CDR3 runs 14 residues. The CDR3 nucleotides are TGCGCCAGCAGCACCCGGACGGTTAATTCACCCCTCCACTTT. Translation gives CASSTRTVNSPLHF.

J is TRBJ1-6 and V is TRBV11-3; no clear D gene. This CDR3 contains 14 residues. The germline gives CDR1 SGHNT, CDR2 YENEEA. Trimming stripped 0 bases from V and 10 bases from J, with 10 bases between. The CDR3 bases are TGTGCCAGCAGCTTAGAAGGTAGCGACTCACCCCTCCACTTT. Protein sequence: CASSLEGSDSPLHF.

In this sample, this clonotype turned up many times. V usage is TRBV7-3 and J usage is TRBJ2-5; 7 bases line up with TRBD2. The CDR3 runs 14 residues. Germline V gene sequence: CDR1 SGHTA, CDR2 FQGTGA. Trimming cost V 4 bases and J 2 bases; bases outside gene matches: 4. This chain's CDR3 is CASSSGLPQETQYF. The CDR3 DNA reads TGTGCCAGCAGCTCGGGACTACCTCAAGAGACCCAGTACTTC.

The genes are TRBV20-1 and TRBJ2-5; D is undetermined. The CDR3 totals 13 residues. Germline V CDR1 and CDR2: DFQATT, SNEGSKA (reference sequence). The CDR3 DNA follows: TGCAGCCGGTATTCCCCCCAGCAAGAGACCCAGTACTTC. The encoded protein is CSRYSPQQETQYF.

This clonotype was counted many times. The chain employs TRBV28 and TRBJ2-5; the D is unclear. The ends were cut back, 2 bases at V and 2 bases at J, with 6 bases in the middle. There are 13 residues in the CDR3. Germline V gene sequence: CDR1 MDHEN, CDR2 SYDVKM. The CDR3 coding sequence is TGTGCCAGCAGTTTAAACCTTCAAGAGACCCAGTACTTC. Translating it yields CASSLNLQETQYF.

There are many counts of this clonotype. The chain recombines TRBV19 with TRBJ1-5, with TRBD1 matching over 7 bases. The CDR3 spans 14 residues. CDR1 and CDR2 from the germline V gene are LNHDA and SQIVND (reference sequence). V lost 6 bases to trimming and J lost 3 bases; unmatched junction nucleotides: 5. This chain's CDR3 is CASRTTGNNQPQHF. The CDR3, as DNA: TGTGCCAGTAGAACGACAGGGAACAATCAGCCCCAGCATTTT.

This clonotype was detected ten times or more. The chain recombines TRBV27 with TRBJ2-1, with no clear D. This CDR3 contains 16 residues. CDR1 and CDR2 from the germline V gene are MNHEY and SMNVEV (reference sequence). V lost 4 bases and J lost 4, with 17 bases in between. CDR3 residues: CASSSPFLTSYNEQFF. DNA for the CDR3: TGTGCCAGCAGTTCACCCTTCCTAACCAGTTACAATGAGCAGTTCTTC.

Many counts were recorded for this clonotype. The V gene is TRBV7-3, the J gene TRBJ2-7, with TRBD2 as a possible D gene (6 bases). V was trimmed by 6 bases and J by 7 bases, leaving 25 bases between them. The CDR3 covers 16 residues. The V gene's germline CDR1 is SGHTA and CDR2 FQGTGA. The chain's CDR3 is CASSNGAGSASEEQYF. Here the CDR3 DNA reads TGTGCCAGCAGTAATGGGGCAGGGTCCGCTAGCGAGGAGCAGTACTTC. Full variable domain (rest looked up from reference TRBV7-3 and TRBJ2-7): GAGVSQTPSNKVTEKGKYVELRCDPISGHTALYWYRQSLGQGPEFLIYFQGTGAADDSGLPNDRFFAVRPEGSVSTLKIQRTERGDSAVYLCASSNGAGSASEEQYFGPGTRLTVT.

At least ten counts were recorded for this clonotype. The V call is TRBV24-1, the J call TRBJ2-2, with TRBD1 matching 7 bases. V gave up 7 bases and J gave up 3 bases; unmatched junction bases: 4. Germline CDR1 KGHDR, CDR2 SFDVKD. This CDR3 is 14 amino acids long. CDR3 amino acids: CATSPTGDTGELFF. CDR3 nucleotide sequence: TGTGCCACCAGCCCTACAGGGGACACCGGGGAGCTGTTTTTT.

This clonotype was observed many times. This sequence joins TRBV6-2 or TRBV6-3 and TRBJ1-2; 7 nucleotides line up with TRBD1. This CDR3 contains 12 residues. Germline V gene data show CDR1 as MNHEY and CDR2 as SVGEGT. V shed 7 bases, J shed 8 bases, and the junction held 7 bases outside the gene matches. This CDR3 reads CASKVAGGGYTF. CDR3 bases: TGTGCCAGCAAGGTGGCAGGGGGAGGCTACACCTTC.

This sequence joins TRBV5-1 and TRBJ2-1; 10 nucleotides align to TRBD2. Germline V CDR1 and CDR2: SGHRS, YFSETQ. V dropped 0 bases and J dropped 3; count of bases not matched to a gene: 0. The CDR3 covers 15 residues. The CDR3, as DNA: TGCGCCAGCAGCTTGGTAGCGGGGGGCTACAATGAGCAGTTCTTC. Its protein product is CASSLVAGGYNEQFF.

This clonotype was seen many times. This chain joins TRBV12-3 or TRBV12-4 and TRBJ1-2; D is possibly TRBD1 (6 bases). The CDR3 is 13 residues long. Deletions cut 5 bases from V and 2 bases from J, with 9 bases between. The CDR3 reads CASSETGNYGYTF. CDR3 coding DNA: TGTGCCAGCAGTGAGACAGGCAACTATGGCTACACCTTC.

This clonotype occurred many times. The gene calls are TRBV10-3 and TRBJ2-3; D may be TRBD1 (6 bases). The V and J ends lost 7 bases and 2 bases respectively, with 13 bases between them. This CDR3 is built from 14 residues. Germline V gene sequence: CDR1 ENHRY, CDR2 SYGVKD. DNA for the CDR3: TGTGCCATCATGATGGACAGAGACACAGATACGCAGTATTTT. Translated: CAIMMDRDTDTQYF.

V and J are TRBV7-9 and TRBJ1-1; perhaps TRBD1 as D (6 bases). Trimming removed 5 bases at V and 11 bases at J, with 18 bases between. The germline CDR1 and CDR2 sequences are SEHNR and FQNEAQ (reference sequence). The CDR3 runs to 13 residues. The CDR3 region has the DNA TGTGCCAGCAGCACAAACCCGAATCAGGGGGCTTTCTTT. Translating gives CASSTNPNQGAFF.

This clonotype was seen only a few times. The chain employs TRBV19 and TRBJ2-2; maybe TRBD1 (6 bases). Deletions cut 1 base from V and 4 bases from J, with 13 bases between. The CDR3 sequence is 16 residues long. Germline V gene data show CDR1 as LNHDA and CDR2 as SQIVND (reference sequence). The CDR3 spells CASSIGYRAGTGELFF. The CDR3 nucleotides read TGTGCCAGTAGTATAGGATACAGGGCCGGCACCGGGGAGCTGTTTTTT. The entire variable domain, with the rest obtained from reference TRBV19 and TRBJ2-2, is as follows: DGGITQSPKYLFRKEGQNVTLSCEQNLNHDAMYWYRQDPGQGLRLIYYSQIVNDFQKGDIAEGYSVSREKKESFPLTVTSAQKNPTAFYLCASSIGYRAGTGELFFGEGSRLTVL.

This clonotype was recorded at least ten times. CDR3 coding DNA: TGTGCCACCAGCCCTGGGGGCGGAGGTTATAACTATGGCTACACCTTC. This encodes CATSPGGGGYNYGYTF. This sequence joins TRBV15 and TRBJ1-2; tentatively, D is TRBD1 (6 bases). Trimming left V 5 bases short and J 1 base short, with 17 bases between. The CDR3 runs 16 residues. CDR1 is LNHNV, CDR2 YYDKDF, per germline (reference sequence).

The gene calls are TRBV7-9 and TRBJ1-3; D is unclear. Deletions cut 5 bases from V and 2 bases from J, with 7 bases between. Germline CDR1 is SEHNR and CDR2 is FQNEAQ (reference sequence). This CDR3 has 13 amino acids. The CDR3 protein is CASSARAGNTIYF. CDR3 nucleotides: TGTGCCAGCAGCGCGCGCGCTGGAAACACCATATATTTT.

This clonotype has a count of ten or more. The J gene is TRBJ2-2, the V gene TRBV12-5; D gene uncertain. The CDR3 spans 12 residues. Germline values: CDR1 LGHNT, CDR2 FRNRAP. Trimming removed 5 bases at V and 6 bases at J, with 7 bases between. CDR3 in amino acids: CASGTGAGELFF. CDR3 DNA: TGTGCTAGTGGTACCGGAGCCGGGGAGCTGTTTTTT.

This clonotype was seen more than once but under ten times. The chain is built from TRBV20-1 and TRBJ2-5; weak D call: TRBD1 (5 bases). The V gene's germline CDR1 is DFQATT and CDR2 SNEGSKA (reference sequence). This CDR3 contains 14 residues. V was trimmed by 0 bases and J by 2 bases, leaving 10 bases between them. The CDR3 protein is CSARDWTRQETQYF. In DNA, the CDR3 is TGCAGTGCTAGAGATTGGACACGTCAAGAGACCCAGTACTTC.

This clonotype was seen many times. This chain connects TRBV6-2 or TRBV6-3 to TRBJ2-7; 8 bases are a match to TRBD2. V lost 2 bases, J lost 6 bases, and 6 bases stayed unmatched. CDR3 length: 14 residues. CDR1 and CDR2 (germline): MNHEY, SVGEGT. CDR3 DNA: TGTGCCAGCAGTTACAACGGGGGGGCGAGCGAGCAGTACTTC. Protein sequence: CASSYNGGASEQYF.

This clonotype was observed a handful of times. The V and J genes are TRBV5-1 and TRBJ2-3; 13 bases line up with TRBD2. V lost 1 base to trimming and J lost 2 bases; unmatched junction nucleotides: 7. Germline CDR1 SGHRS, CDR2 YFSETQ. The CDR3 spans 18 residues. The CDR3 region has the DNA TGCGCCAGCAGCTTGACCCGACTAGCGGGGGGAAACACAGATACGCAGTATTTT. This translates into CASSLTRLAGGNTDTQYF.

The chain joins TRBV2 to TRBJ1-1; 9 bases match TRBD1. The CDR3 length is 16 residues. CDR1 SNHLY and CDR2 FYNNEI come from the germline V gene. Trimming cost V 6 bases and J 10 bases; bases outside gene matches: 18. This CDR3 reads CASRPITGGLIPGAFF. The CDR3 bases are TGTGCCAGCAGGCCAATTACAGGGGGCCTAATACCGGGAGCTTTCTTT.